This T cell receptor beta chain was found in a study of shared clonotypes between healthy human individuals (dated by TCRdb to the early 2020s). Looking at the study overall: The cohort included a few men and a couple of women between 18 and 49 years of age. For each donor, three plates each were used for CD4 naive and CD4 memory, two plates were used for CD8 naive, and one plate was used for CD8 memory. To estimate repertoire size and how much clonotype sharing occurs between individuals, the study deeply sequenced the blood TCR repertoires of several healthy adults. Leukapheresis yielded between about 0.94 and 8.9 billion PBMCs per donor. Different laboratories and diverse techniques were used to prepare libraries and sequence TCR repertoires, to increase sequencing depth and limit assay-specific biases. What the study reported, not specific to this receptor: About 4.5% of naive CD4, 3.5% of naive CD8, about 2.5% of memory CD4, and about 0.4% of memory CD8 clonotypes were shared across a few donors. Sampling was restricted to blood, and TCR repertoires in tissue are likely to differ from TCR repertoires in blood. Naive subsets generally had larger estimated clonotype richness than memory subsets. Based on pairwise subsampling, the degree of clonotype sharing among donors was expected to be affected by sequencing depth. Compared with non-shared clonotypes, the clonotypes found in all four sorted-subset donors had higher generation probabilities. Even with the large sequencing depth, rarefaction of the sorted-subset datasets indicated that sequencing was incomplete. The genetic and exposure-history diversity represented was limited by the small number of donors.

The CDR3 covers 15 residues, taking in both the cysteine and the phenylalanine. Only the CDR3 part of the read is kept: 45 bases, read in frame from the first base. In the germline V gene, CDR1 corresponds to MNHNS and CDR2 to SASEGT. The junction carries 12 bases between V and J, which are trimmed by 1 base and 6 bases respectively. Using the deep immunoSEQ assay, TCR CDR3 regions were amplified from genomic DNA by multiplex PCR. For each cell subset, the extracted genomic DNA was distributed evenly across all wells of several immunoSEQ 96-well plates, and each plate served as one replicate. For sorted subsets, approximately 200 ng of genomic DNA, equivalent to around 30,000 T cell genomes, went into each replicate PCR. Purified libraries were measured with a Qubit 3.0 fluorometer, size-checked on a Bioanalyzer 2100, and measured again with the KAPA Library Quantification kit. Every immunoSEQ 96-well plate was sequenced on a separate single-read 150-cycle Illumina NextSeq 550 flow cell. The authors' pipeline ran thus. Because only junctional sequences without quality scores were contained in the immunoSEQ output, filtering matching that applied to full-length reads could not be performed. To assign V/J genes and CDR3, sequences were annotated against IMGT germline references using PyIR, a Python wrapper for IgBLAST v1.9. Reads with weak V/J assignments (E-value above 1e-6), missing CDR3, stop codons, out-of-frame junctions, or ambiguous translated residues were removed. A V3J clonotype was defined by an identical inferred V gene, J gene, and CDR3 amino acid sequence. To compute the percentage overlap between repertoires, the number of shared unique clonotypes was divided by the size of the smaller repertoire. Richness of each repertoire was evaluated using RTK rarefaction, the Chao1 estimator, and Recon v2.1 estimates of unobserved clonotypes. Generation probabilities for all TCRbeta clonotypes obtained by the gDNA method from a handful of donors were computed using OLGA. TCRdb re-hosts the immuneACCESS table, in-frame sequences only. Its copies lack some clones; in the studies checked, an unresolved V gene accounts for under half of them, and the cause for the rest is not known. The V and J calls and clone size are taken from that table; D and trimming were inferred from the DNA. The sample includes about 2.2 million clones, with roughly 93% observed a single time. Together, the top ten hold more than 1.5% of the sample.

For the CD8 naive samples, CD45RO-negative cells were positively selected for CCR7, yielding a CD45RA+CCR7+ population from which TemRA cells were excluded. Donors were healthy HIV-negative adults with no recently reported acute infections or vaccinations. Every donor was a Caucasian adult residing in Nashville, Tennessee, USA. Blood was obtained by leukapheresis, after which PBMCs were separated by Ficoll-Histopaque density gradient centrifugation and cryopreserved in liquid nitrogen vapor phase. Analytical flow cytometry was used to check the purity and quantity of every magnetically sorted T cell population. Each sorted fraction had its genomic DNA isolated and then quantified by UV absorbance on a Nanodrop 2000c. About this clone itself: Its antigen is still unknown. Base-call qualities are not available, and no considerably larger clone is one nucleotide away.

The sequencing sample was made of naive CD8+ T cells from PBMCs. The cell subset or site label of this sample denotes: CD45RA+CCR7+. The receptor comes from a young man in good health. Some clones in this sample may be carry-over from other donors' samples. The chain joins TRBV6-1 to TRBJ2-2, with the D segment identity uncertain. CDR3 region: CASSEEWSSAGELFF. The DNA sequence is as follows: TGTGCCAGCAGTGAAGAGTGGAGTAGTGCCGGGGAGCTGTTTTTT.